The 18 T cell receptor beta chains below were found in one sample sequenced in a study of blood T cell repertoires in COVID-19. Clones were read by immunoSEQ multiplex PCR, and TCRdb kept only the in-frame ones, dropping some. The sample has about 410,000 clones, 86% seen once; the top ten hold under 1.5%. Sequencing used peripheral blood. These receptor sequences come from a woman between 25 and 40 years old with active or convalescent COVID-19.

This chain uses TRBV15 with TRBJ2-7; D not resolved. The ends were cut back, 0 bases at V and 0 bases at J, with 6 bases in the middle. CDR3 length: 14 amino acids. Germline V gene lookup returns CDR1 LNHNV and CDR2 YYDKDF (reference sequence). The CDR3 loop reads CATSRETSSYEQYF. The DNA of the CDR3 is TGTGCCACCAGCAGAGAGACAAGCTCCTACGAGCAGTACTTC.

This chain joins TRBV12-2 and TRBJ1-3; the table's D call, TRBD1, has no DNA check behind it. TRBV12-2 is noted as a pseudogene. The CDR3 runs to 20 residues. The CDR3 nucleotides are TGTGCAAGTCCCCCGAGATACACAGGGGGACTTGAAGTCTCTGGAAACACCATATATTTT. Its translation is CASPPRYTGGLEVSGNTIYF.

The CDR3 coding sequence is TGTGCCAGCAGCCAAAGCTTCGCGGGAGTAGGGGACAATGAGCAGTTCTTC. Protein: CASSQSFAGVGDNEQFF. The chain recombines TRBV11-3 with TRBJ2-1; TRBD2 aligns across 7 bases. CDR1 and CDR2 (germline): SGHNT, YENEEA. The length of the CDR3 is 17 residues. With V trimmed by 5 bases and J by 5 bases, 15 bases remained unmatched.

V usage is TRBV10-2 and J usage is TRBJ2-5; TRBD2 is a possible D gene (6 bases). Germline V gene data show CDR1 as WSHSY and CDR2 as SAAADI. The CDR3 extends over 14 amino acids. Trimming shortened V by 7 bases and J by 3 bases, and 15 bases separated the two germline ends. The DNA of the CDR3 is TGCGCCAGCATGACTGGCGGGGCGGAAGAGACCCAGTACTTC. It specifies CASMTGGAEETQYF.

In regard to this clone: At one end the junction does not follow the germline gene, possibly because of a read error. The chain couples TRBV3-1 (or the pseudogene TRBV3-2) to TRBJ1-6, with D unclear. Germline-derived CDR1 and CDR2 are LGHDT and YNNKEL (reference sequence). CDR3 length equals 15 residues. CDR3 sequence reads: CASSQDATYNSPLHF. CDR3 nucleotides: TGTGCCAGCAGCCAAGATGCCACCTACAATTCACCCCTCCACTTT.

The genes are TRBV5-6 and TRBJ1-6; D unclear. The CDR3 is made up of 16 amino acids. V gave up 1 base and J gave up 5 bases, with 13 bases separating them. Germline V gene sequence: CDR1 SGHDT, CDR2 YYEEEE. The CDR3 DNA reads as TGTGCCAGCAGCTTGTGGTCCGGTCTCAATAATTCACCCCTCCACTTT. This encodes CASSLWSGLNNSPLHF.

A single count supports this clone. The chain couples TRBV18 to TRBJ2-3; tentative D call: TRBD2 (5 bases). This CDR3 is built from 16 residues. CDR1 is KGHSH and CDR2 is LQKENI in the germline V gene. V lost 3 bases and J 1 base, leaving 14 bases between the germline ends. CDR3 nucleotide sequence: TGTGCCAGCTCACCTAGTGGACTGAGGGGCACAGATACGCAGTATTTT. It codes for CASSPSGLRGTDTQYF.

For the CDR3, the DNA is TGCGCCAGCAGCTCGGGACTAGCGGACAATGAGCAGTTCTTC. Encoded protein: CASSSGLADNEQFF. This chain connects TRBV4-1 to TRBJ2-1; 11 bases match TRBD2. Trimming took 5 bases from V and 5 from J; bases not matched to a gene: 2. This CDR3 comprises 14 residues. The germline V gene encodes CDR1 MGHRA and CDR2 YSYEKL.

This chain connects TRBV7-9 to TRBJ1-2; no clear D gene. V was pared by 4 bases and J by 7 bases, with 16 bases between. Looked up from germline, CDR1 is SEHNR and CDR2 is FQNEAQ (reference sequence). The CDR3 extends over 14 amino acids. In nucleotides, the CDR3 is TGTGCCAGCAGCTCGTCCGCGGGGTCTTTTGGCTACACCTTC. Encoded protein: CASSSSAGSFGYTF.

The rearrangement links TRBV29-1 to TRBJ2-3; 9 bases map to TRBD1. After removal of 3 bases from V and 6 bases from J, the junction contained 10 bases not matched to a gene. CDR1 is SQVTM, CDR2 ANQGSEA, per germline. The CDR3 is 15 residues long. The CDR3 here is CSVELDRGYVDTQYF. The CDR3 DNA reads TGCAGCGTTGAGTTGGACAGGGGTTATGTCGATACGCAGTATTTT.

This chain uses TRBV20-1 with TRBJ2-7; D is uncertain. Germline-derived CDR1 and CDR2 are DFQATT and SNEGSKA (reference sequence). The germline V and J ends were trimmed by 1 base and 3 bases, with 4 bases remaining between them. There are 11 residues in the CDR3. CDR3 bases: TGCAGTGCTAGAGGGAGCTACGAGCAGTACTTC. Amino acids: CSARGSYEQYF.

The V gene is TRBV29-1, the J gene TRBJ1-1; TRBD1 matches at 7 bases. This CDR3 contains 15 residues. CDR1 is SQVTM, CDR2 ANQGSEA, per germline. J was trimmed by 11 bases and V by 7 bases; bases with no gene match: 22. The CDR3 sequence: CSAKTGAGGPGAAFF. The CDR3 nucleotides are TGCAGCGCTAAAACGGGCGCAGGGGGGCCTGGGGCGGCTTTCTTT.

J is TRBJ1-1 and V is TRBV7-9; no clear D. V dropped 5 bases and J dropped 0 bases, with 10 bases sitting between them. The CDR3 runs 14 residues. CDR1 and CDR2 from the germline V gene are SEHNR and FQNEAQ (reference sequence). CDR3 protein: CASSLQHMNTEAFF. The CDR3 nucleotides are TGTGCCAGCAGCCTACAGCATATGAACACTGAAGCTTTCTTT.

The CDR3 DNA sequence: TGTGCCAGCAGCTTAGAGCAGGCTGGAAACACCATATATTTT. Translating it yields CASSLEQAGNTIYF. V gene TRBV7-8 combines with J gene TRBJ1-3, with D unresolved. Germline V gives CDR1 SGHVS, CDR2 FQNEAQ. The CDR3 has 14 residues. Trimming pared 1 base from V and 2 bases from J, leaving 6 bases between.

This clone has more than one count but fewer than ten. The identical CDR3 is also encoded by other nucleotide sequences in the sample. DNA for the CDR3: TGTGCCAGCAGGAGACAGGGGGCCGGTGAAAAACTGTTTTTT. Translating it yields CASRRQGAGEKLFF. This chain connects TRBV6-5 to TRBJ1-4; 10 nucleotides align to TRBD1. Unmatched junction bases numbered 5, after V lost 6 bases and J lost 7 bases. The germline CDR1 and CDR2 sequences are MNHEY and SVGAGI. CDR3 length: 14 residues.

Here the CDR3 DNA reads TGTGCCAGTAGTATCGTAATCCGGGACATTTATGGCTACACCTTC. Residues: CASSIVIRDIYGYTF. The rearrangement uses TRBV19 and TRBJ1-2; the D gene is possibly TRBD1 (6 bases). This CDR3 comprises 15 residues. The V gene's germline CDR1 is LNHDA and CDR2 SQIVND (reference sequence). Deletions cut 3 bases from V and 5 bases from J, with 16 bases between.

CDR3 residues: CASGPGGSVNEKLFF. The CDR3 DNA reads as TGTGCCAGCGGGCCCGGTGGCTCGGTTAATGAAAAACTGTTTTTT. The V and J genes are TRBV5-4 and TRBJ1-4; the D is unclear. In germline, CDR1 is SGHNT, CDR2 YYREEE (reference sequence). Trimming shortened V by 7 bases and J by 4 bases, and 17 bases separated the two germline ends. This CDR3 is built from 15 residues.

The J gene is TRBJ1-2, the V gene TRBV27, with 7 bases matching TRBD1. Trimming removed 2 bases from V and 4 bases from J; junction bases left unmatched: 13. This CDR3 region has 17 residues. The V gene's germline CDR1 is MNHEY and CDR2 SMNVEV (reference sequence). DNA for the CDR3: TGTGCCAGCAGTTTACGGGGGACAGTACTTTTTACCTATGGCTACACCTTC. Translation gives CASSLRGTVLFTYGYTF.